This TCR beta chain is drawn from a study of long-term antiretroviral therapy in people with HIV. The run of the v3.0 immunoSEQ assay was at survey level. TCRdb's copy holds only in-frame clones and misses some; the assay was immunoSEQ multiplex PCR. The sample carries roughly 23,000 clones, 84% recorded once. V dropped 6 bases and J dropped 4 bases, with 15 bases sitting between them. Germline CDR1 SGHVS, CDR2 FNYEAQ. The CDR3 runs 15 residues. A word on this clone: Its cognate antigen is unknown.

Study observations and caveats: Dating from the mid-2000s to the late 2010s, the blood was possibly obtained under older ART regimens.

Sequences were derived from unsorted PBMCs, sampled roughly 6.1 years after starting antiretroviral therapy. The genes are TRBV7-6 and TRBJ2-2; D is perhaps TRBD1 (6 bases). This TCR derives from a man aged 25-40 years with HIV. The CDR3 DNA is TGTGCCAGCAGTCCGGGACACTCCGTCACCGGGGAGCTGTTTTTT. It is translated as CASSPGHSVTGELFF.